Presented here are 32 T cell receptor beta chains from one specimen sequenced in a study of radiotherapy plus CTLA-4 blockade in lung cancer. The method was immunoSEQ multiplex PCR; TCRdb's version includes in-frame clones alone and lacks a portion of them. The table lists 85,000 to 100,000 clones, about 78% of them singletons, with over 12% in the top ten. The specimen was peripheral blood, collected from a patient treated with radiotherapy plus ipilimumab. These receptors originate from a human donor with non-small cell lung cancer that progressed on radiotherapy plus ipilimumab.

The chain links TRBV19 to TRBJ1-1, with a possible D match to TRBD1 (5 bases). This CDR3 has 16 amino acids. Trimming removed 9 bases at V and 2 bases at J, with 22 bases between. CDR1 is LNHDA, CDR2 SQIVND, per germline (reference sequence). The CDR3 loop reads CASSTPSMRGNTEAFF. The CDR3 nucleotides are TGTGCCAGCTCCACCCCCTCTATGAGGGGAAACACTGAAGCTTTCTTT.

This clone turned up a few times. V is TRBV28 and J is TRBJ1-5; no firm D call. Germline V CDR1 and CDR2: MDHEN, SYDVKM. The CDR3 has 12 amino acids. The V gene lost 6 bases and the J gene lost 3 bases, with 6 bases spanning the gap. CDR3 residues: CASSGTNQPQHF. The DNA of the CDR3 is TGTGCCAGCAGCGGAACCAATCAGCCCCAGCATTTT. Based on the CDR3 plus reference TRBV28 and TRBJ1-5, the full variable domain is DVKVTQSSRYLVKRTGEKVFLECVQDMDHENMFWYRQDPGLGLRLIYFSYDVKMKEKGDIPEGYSVSREKKERFSLILESASTNQTSMYLCASSGTNQPQHFGDGTRLSIL.

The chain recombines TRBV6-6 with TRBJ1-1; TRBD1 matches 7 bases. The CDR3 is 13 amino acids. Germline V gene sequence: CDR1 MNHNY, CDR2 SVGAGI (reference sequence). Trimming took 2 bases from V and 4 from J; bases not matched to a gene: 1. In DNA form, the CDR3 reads TGTGCCAGCAGTTACCCAGGGGGCACTGAAGCTTTCTTT. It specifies CASSYPGGTEAFF.

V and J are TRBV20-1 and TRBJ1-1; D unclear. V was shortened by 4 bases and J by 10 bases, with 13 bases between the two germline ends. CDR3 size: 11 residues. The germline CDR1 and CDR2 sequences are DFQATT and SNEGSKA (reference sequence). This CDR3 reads CSATWGVGAFF. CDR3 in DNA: TGCAGTGCTACCTGGGGTGTTGGAGCTTTCTTT.

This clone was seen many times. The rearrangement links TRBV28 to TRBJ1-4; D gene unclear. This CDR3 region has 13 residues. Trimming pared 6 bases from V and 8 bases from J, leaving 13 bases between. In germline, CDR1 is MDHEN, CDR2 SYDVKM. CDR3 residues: CASSRPWVEKLFF. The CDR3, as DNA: TGTGCCAGCAGCCGGCCCTGGGTCGAAAAACTGTTTTTT.

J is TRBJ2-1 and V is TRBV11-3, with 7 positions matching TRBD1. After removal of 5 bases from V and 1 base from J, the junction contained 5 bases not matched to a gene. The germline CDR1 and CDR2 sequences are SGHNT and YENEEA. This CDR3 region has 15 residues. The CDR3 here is CASSRGQPSYNEQFF. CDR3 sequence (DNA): TGTGCCAGCAGCCGGGGACAGCCATCCTACAATGAGCAGTTCTTC.

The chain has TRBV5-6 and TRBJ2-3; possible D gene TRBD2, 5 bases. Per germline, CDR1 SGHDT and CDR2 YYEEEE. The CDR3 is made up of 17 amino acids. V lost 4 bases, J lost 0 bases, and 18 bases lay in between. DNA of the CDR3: TGTGCCAGCAGCGGTGGACGGACTTTCTCTAGCACAGATACGCAGTATTTT. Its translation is CASSGGRTFSSTDTQYF. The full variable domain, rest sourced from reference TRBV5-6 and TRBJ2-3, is DAGVTQSPTHLIKTRGQQVTLRCSPKSGHDTVSWYQQALGQGPQFIFQYYEEEERQRGNFPDRFSGHQFPNYSSELNVNALLLGDSALYLCASSGGRTFSSTDTQYFGPGTRLTVL.

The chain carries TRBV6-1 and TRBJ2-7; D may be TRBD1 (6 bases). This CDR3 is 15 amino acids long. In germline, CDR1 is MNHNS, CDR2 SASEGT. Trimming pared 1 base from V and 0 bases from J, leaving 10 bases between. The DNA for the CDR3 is TGTGCCAGCAGTGAAGTAGGGGGAAGCTCCTACGAGCAGTACTTC. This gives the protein CASSEVGGSSYEQYF.

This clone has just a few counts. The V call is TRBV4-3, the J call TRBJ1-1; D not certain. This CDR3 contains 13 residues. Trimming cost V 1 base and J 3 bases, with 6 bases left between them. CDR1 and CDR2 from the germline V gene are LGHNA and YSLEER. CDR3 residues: CASSQAADTEAFF. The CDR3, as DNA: TGCGCCAGCAGCCAAGCGGCGGACACTGAAGCTTTCTTT.

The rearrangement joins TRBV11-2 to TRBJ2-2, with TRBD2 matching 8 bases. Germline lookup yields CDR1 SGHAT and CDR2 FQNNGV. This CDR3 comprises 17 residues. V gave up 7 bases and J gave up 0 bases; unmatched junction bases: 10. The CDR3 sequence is CASTRGGYTANTGELFF. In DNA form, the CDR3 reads TGTGCCAGCACCCGGGGGGGATATACTGCGAACACCGGGGAGCTGTTTTTT. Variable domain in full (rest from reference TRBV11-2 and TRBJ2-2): EAGVAQSPRYKIIEKRQSVAFWCNPISGHATLYWYQQILGQGPKLLIQFQNNGVVDDSQLPKDRFSAERLKGVDSTLKIQPAKLEDSAVYLCASTRGGYTANTGELFFGEGSRLTVL.

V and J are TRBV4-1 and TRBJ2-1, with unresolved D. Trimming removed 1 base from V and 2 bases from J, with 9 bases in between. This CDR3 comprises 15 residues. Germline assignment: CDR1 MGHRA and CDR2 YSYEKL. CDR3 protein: CASSQVDATYNEQFF. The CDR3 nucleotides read TGCGCCAGCAGCCAAGTCGATGCAACCTACAATGAGCAGTTCTTC.

The CDR3 DNA follows: TGTGCCAGCAAAATGATGCGGAGCAATCAGCCCCAGCATTTT. This encodes CASKMMRSNQPQHF. This rearrangement joins TRBV6-5 to TRBJ1-5, with no clear D. V shed 7 bases and J shed 1 base, with 11 bases lying between them. Germline-derived CDR1 and CDR2 are MNHEY and SVGAGI. This CDR3 contains 14 residues.

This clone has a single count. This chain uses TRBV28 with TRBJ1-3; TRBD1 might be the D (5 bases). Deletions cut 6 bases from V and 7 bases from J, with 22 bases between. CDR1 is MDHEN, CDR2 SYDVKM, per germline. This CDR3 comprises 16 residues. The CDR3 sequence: CASSLRGGTGENTIYF. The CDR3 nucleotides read TGTGCCAGCAGCTTAAGGGGAGGGACTGGTGAGAACACCATATATTTT.

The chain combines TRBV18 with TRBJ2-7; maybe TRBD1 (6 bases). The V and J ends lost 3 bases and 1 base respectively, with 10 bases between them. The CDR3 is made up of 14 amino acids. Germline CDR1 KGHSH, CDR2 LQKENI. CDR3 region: CASSPQQGSYEQYF. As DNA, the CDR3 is TGTGCCAGCTCACCCCAACAGGGTTCCTACGAGCAGTACTTC.

The CDR3 coding sequence is TGTGCCAGCAGCCATTTAGACGAGCAGTACTTC. It specifies CASSHLDEQYF. The chain has TRBV14 and TRBJ2-7, with no clear D. V was clipped by 3 bases and J by 5 bases, with 5 bases between them. Germline V gene data show CDR1 as SGHDN and CDR2 as FVKESK. CDR3 length: 11 amino acids.

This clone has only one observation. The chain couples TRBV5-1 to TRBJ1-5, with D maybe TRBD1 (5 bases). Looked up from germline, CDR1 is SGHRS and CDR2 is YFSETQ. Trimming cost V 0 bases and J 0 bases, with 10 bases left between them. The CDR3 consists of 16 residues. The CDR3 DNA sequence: TGCGCCAGCAGCTTGGAGGCAGGGACTAGCAATCAGCCCCAGCATTTT. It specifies CASSLEAGTSNQPQHF.

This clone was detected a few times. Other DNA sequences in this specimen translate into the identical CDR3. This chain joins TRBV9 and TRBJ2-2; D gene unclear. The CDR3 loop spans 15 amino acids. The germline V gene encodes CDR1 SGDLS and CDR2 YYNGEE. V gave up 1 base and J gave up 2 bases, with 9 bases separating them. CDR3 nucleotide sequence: TGTGCCAGCAGCGTATCTGGGTCAAACACCGGGGAGCTGTTTTTT. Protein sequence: CASSVSGSNTGELFF.

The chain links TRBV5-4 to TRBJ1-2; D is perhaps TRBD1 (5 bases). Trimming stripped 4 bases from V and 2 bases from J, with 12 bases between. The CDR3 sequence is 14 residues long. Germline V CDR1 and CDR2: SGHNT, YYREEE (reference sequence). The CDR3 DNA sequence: TGTGCCAGCAGCAAGGAAGGGGCGAACTATGGCTACACCTTC. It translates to CASSKEGANYGYTF.

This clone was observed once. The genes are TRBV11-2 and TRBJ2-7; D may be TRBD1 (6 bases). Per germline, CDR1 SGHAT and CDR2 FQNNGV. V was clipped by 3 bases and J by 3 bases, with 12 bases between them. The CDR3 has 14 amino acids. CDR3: CASSFGQLNYEQYF. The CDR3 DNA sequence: TGTGCCAGCAGCTTTGGACAGCTTAACTACGAGCAGTACTTC.

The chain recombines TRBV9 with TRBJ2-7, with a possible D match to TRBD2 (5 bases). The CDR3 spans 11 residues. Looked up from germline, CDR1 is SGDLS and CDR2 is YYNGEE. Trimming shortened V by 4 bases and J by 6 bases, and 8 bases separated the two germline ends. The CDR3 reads CASSPGVEQYF. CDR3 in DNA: TGTGCCAGCAGCCCCGGGGTCGAGCAGTACTTC.

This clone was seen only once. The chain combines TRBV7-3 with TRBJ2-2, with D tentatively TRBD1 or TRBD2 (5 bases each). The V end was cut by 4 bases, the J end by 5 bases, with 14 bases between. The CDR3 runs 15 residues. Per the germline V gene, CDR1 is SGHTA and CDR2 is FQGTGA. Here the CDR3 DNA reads TGTGCCAGCAGCTGGGACGGAGGCAAGACCGGGGAGCTGTTTTTT. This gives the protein CASSWDGGKTGELFF.

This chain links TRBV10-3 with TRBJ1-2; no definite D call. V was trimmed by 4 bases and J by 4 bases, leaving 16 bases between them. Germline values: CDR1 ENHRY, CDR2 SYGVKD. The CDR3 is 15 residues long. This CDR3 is CAISANPIYGYGYTF. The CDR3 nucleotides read TGTGCCATCAGTGCCAATCCAATATACGGCTATGGCTACACCTTC.

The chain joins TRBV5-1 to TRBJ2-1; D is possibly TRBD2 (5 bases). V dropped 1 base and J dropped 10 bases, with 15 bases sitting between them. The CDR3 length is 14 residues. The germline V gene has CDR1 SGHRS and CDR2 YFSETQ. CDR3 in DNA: TGCGCCAGCAGCTTGCCGGCTAGCCGCCCCGAGCAGTTCTTC. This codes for CASSLPASRPEQFF.

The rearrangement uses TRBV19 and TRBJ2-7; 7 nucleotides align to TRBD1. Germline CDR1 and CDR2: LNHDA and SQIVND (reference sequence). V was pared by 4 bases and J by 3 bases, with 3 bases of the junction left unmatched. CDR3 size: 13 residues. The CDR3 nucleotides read TGTGCCAGTAGTAGGGGACAGCTCTACGAGCAGTACTTC. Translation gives CASSRGQLYEQYF.

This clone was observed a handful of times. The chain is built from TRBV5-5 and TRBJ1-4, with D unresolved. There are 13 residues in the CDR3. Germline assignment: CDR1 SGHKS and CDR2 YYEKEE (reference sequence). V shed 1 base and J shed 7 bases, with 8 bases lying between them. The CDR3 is CASSLSGVEKLFF. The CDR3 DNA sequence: TGTGCCAGCAGCTTGTCCGGGGTTGAAAAACTGTTTTTT.

Written as DNA, the CDR3 is TGTGCCAGCAGTTACTCTATGGGGAGCTCTGGAAACACCATATATTTT. Amino acid sequence: CASSYSMGSSGNTIYF. The V and J genes are TRBV6-5 and TRBJ1-3; unclear D gene. Germline CDR1 and CDR2: MNHEY and SVGAGI. Deletions cut 0 bases from V and 0 bases from J, with 9 bases between. This CDR3 has 16 amino acids.

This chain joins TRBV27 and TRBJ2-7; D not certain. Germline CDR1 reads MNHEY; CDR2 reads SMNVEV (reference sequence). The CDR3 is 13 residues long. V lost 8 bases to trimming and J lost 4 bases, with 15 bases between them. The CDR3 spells CASPIEVSYEQYF. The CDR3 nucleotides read TGTGCCAGCCCCATTGAAGTCTCGTACGAGCAGTACTTC.

The CDR3 DNA sequence: TGTGCCAGCAGCGTAGGGGGCGCTGGGGCCAACGTCCTGACTTTC. It codes for CASSVGGAGANVLTF. The chain recombines TRBV9 with TRBJ2-6; D is possibly TRBD1 (5 bases). Germline loops: CDR1 SGDLS, CDR2 YYNGEE. CDR3 size: 15 residues. Trimming took 0 bases from V and 2 from J, leaving 6 bases between them.

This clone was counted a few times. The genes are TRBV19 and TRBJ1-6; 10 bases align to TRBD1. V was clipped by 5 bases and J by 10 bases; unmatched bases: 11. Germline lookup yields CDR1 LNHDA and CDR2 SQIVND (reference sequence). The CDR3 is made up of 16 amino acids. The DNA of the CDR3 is TGTGCCAGTAGTCTTTCCGGGACAGGGGTGGACTCACCCCTCCACTTT. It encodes CASSLSGTGVDSPLHF.

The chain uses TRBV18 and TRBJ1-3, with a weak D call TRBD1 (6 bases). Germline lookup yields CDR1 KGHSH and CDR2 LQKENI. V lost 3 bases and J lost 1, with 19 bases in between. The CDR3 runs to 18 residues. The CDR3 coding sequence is TGTGCCAGCTCACCCTTTTGGGGGCAGGCCGATTCTGGAAACACCATATATTTT. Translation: CASSPFWGQADSGNTIYF.

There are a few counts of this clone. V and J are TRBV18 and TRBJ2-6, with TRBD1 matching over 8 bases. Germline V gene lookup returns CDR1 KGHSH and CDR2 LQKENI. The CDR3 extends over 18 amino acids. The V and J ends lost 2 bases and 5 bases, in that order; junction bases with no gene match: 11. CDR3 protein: CASSPGGDRTPRANVLTF. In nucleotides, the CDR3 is TGTGCCAGCTCACCAGGAGGGGACAGGACTCCCCGGGCCAACGTCCTGACTTTC. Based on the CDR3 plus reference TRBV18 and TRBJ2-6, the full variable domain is NAGVMQNPRHLVRRRGQEARLRCSPMKGHSHVYWYRQLPEEGLKFMVYLQKENIIDESGMPKERFSAEFPKEGPSILRIQQVVRGDSAAYFCASSPGGDRTPRANVLTFGAGSRLTVL.

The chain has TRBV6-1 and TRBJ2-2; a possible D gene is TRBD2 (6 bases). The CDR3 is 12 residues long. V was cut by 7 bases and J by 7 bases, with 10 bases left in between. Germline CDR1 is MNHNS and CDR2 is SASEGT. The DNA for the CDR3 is TGTGCCAGCACCCTGGGGGGCGGGGAGCTGTTTTTT. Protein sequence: CASTLGGGELFF.